The sequence of this TCR beta chain was determined in a study of molecular identifiers for immune sequencing clone quantification. The study, taken as a whole, reports: Spiked Jurkat TCR RNA equal to one cell could reportedly be picked out among one million naive cells. Clones above 20 RNA copies contained over 98% of effector molecules and under 1% of naive molecules.

TCRdb re-derived calls from the PCR reads in MiXCR, one entry per CDR3 protein. Here the sample spans 55,000 to 75,000 distinct CDR3 sequences, approximately 17% being singletons. This CDR3 has 15 amino acids. Notes on this clonotype: Antigen specificity is unknown. The junction does not match germline at one end; this may be a read error.

In the sort, naive CD8 T cells were defined as CD8+CD4-CCR7+CD45RA+. The clonotype originates from a human donor in good health. Some libraries in this study had Jurkat cell RNA spiked in. The sample comprised naive CD8+ T cells from blood, with Jurkat cell RNA spiked in. Specified subset: FACS-sorted CD8+CD4-CCR7+CD45RA+ naive T cells. The rearrangement joins TRBV5-3 to TRBJ2-1, with 8 bases aligning to TRBD2. TRBV5-3 qualifies as an ORF whose function is uncertain. CDR3 residues: CASSLVAGPLGEQFF. The CDR3 region has the DNA TGTGCCAGCAGCTTGGTAGCGGGACCGCTCGGGGAGCAGTTCTTC.